What follows are 22 T cell receptor beta chains derived from one specimen sequenced in a study of blood T cell repertoires in COVID-19. Here immunoSEQ multiplex PCR was the method, and the copy in TCRdb shows in-frame clones only, minus some. This table holds 130,000 to 150,000 clones, roughly 90% found once. Input material: peripheral blood. The origin of the receptors is a human donor in a cohort sampled during active COVID-19.

The chain carries TRBV5-1 and TRBJ2-7; TRBD1 matches at 9 bases. With V trimmed by 0 bases and J by 6 bases, 7 bases remained unmatched. This CDR3 comprises 15 residues. CDR1 and CDR2 from the germline V gene are SGHRS and YFSETQ. As DNA, the CDR3 is TGCGCCAGCAGCTTGGCGGGACAGGGTGGCCTCGAGCAGTACTTC. Translated, it gives CASSLAGQGGLEQYF. Using reference TRBV5-1 and TRBJ2-7 for the parts outside the CDR3, the full variable domain is KAGVTQTPRYLIKTRGQQVTLSCSPISGHRSVSWYQQTPGQGLQFLFEYFSETQRNKGNFPGRFSGRQFSNSRSEMNVSTLELGDSALYLCASSLAGQGGLEQYFGPGTRLTVT.

The sample holds one count of this clone. The chain is built from TRBV7-9 and TRBJ2-5, with D possibly matching TRBD1 (5 bases). V was pared by 7 bases and J by 2 bases, with 23 bases between. The CDR3 totals 17 residues. CDR1 is SEHNR, CDR2 FQNEAQ, per germline (reference sequence). For the CDR3, the DNA is TGTGCCAGCACCCTAGGGCCAAGGGGAAATGGTCAAGAGACCCAGTACTTC. Protein: CASTLGPRGNGQETQYF.

The chain links TRBV4-3 to TRBJ1-4; perhaps TRBD1 as D (6 bases). The CDR3 has 20 amino acids. V lost 0 bases to trimming and J lost 5 bases, with 25 bases between them. The V gene's germline CDR1 is LGHNA and CDR2 YSLEER. The CDR3 coding sequence is TGCGCCAGCAGCCAAGATCTTTCACTAGGCCAGGGGAGTATCAATGAAAAACTGTTTTTT. Translation gives CASSQDLSLGQGSINEKLFF.

The V call is TRBV10-3, the J call TRBJ2-1; D may be TRBD2 (7 bases). The germline CDR1 and CDR2 sequences are ENHRY and SYGVKD. V gave up 0 bases and J gave up 5 bases, with 14 bases separating them. The CDR3 is 16 residues long. CDR3 nucleotides: TGTGCCATCAGTGAGTCGGGCGCGGGGGCTAACAATGAGCAGTTCTTC. It translates to CAISESGAGANNEQFF.

V and J are TRBV2 and TRBJ2-6; D gene unclear. The CDR3 contains 15 residues. Germline V gene data show CDR1 as SNHLY and CDR2 as FYNNEI. V gave up 3 bases and J gave up 4 bases, with 10 bases separating them. The CDR3 sequence is CASSESSLGANVLTF. For the CDR3, the DNA is TGTGCCAGCAGTGAGAGTTCATTAGGGGCCAACGTCCTGACTTTC.

The chain recombines TRBV4-2 with TRBJ2-7; 7 nucleotides align to TRBD1. This CDR3 is 16 amino acids long. Germline CDR1 reads LGHNA; CDR2 reads YNFKEQ. The junction had 11 bases not matched to a gene; V was cut back by 1 base and J by 5 bases. CDR3 residues: CASSQGGHGTVNEQYF. The CDR3 DNA sequence: TGTGCCAGCAGCCAAGGGGGACACGGGACAGTCAACGAGCAGTACTTC.

V gene TRBV2 combines with J gene TRBJ2-2, with D possibly being TRBD1 (8 bases). The CDR3 consists of 14 residues. Deletions cut 8 bases from V and 5 bases from J, with 15 bases between. Germline CDR1 and CDR2: SNHLY and FYNNEI. The chain's CDR3 is CASLDRGGTGELFF. DNA for the CDR3: TGTGCCAGCCTAGACAGGGGAGGGACCGGGGAGCTGTTTTTT.

CDR3 coding DNA: TGTGCCAGCAGCCCCCGGGCCGGACAGGTGCATGAAGCTTTCTTT. Translation gives CASSPRAGQVHEAFF. The genes are TRBV7-2 and TRBJ1-1; 7 positions agree with TRBD1. The CDR3 has 15 residues. Germline V gene data show CDR1 as SGHTA and CDR2 as FQGNSA. V lost 5 bases to trimming and J lost 7 bases; unmatched junction nucleotides: 13. The full variable domain, rest sourced from reference TRBV7-2 and TRBJ1-1, is GAGVSQSPSNKVTEKGKDVELRCDPISGHTALYWYRQSLGQGLEFLIYFQGNSAPDKSGLPSDRFSAERTGGSVSTLTIQRTQQEDSAVYLCASSPRAGQVHEAFFGQGTRLTVV.

V is TRBV7-9 and J is TRBJ2-1; 10 bases agree with TRBD2. The germline CDR1 and CDR2 sequences are SEHNR and FQNEAQ (reference sequence). The CDR3 runs to 19 residues. Unmatched junction bases numbered 10, after V lost 2 bases and J lost 0 bases. CDR3 DNA sequence: TGTGCCAGCAGCTTAACTGGACTAGCGGCCTTAAGCTCCTACAATGAGCAGTTCTTC. Its protein product is CASSLTGLAALSSYNEQFF.

The chain couples TRBV7-3 to TRBJ2-6; no clear D gene. The V and J ends lost 0 bases and 2 bases respectively, with 8 bases between them. The CDR3 covers 16 residues. Germline CDR1 reads SGHTA; CDR2 reads FQGTGA. CDR3 coding DNA: TGTGCCAGCAGCTTAACCCCCCAGACTGGGGCCAACGTCCTGACTTTC. This sequence encodes CASSLTPQTGANVLTF.

The genes are TRBV10-3 and TRBJ2-2, with D hard to call. Germline CDR1 reads ENHRY; CDR2 reads SYGVKD. The CDR3 runs 14 residues. V dropped 3 bases and J dropped 7 bases, with 12 bases sitting between them. DNA for the CDR3: TGTGCCATCAGTGAAAATGGGCTAAACGGGGAGCTGTTTTTT. It specifies CAISENGLNGELFF.

This clone was picked up one time. This chain joins TRBV4-2 and TRBJ1-4, with 9 bases fitting TRBD1. Germline values: CDR1 LGHNA, CDR2 YNFKEQ. The CDR3 consists of 15 residues. J gave up 7 bases and V 4 bases, and 7 bases lay outside the gene matches. The CDR3 bases are TGTGCCAGCAGCCCCCAGACAGGGGGATTTGAAAAACTGTTTTTT. Translating gives CASSPQTGGFEKLFF.

This chain links TRBV18 with TRBJ1-1, with 9 nucleotides matching TRBD1. This CDR3 has 13 amino acids. Germline V gene data show CDR1 as KGHSH and CDR2 as LQKENI. V gave up 3 bases and J gave up 11 bases; unmatched junction bases: 7. The chain's CDR3 is CASSPGQGETAFF. Written as DNA, the CDR3 is TGTGCCAGCTCACCGGGACAGGGTGAGACGGCTTTCTTT.

This sequence joins TRBV30 and TRBJ2-1, with D unclear. V lost 4 bases to trimming and J lost 5 bases, with 18 bases between them. Germline V gene data show CDR1 as GTSNPN and CDR2 as SVGIG (reference sequence). The CDR3 is 15 residues long. In DNA, the CDR3 is TGTGCCTGGACCCAGTTGGCGGCAACACACAATGAGCAGTTCTTC. As protein: CAWTQLAATHNEQFF.

The V gene is TRBV28, the J gene TRBJ1-2, with 7 bases identical to TRBD1. There are 15 residues in the CDR3. The V gene end was trimmed by 2 bases and the J gene end by 8 bases; junction bases not matched to a gene: 11. Germline V gene lookup returns CDR1 MDHEN and CDR2 SYDVKM. CDR3 residues: CASSLPPGQVGGYTF. In DNA, the CDR3 is TGTGCCAGCAGTTTACCACCTGGACAGGTGGGGGGCTACACCTTC.

The genes are TRBV7-8 and TRBJ2-5; D is uncertain. Deletions cut 5 bases from V and 1 base from J, with 20 bases between. Germline CDR1 SGHVS, CDR2 FQNEAQ. The CDR3 length is 17 residues. In DNA, the CDR3 is TGTGCCAGCAGCCCAATAGACCGGTCGGGTGGCCAAGAGACCCAGTACTTC. Translated, it gives CASSPIDRSGGQETQYF.

This clone was seen a handful of times. The chain employs TRBV5-6 and TRBJ1-2; possibly TRBD1 for D (6 bases). Trimming pared 6 bases from V and 2 bases from J, leaving 8 bases between. The CDR3 consists of 12 residues. Germline V CDR1 and CDR2: SGHDT, YYEEEE. The CDR3 sequence is CASTTGNYGYTF. DNA of the CDR3: TGTGCCAGCACCACAGGGAACTATGGCTACACCTTC. Full variable domain (remainder filled in from reference TRBV5-6 and TRBJ1-2): DAGVTQSPTHLIKTRGQQVTLRCSPKSGHDTVSWYQQALGQGPQFIFQYYEEEERQRGNFPDRFSGHQFPNYSSELNVNALLLGDSALYLCASTTGNYGYTFGSGTRLTVV.

The chain employs TRBV19 and TRBJ2-2, with D tentatively TRBD2 (6 bases). The CDR3 extends over 14 amino acids. CDR1 is LNHDA, CDR2 SQIVND, per germline (reference sequence). The V end lost 1 base, the J end lost 6 bases, and 9 bases lay between the germline ends. CDR3 sequence reads: CASSIGGGAGELFF. Here the CDR3 DNA reads TGTGCCAGTAGTATAGGGGGAGGCGCCGGGGAGCTGTTTTTT.

This clone has just one count. CDR3: CASSVGRGQMGQPQHF. The CDR3 DNA sequence: TGTGCCAGCAGTGTGGGCCGGGGACAGATGGGTCAGCCCCAGCATTTT. The chain carries TRBV2 and TRBJ1-5, with TRBD1 matching 7 bases. V trimming: 4 bases; J trimming: 6 bases; junction bases outside the gene matches: 12. The CDR3 contains 16 residues. The germline V gene encodes CDR1 SNHLY and CDR2 FYNNEI.

In this sample, this clone turned up a few times. The gene calls are TRBV6-4 and TRBJ1-5, with D perhaps matching TRBD1 (6 bases). The CDR3 is 16 amino acids. Germline V CDR1 and CDR2: MRHNA, SNTAGT. V was trimmed by 6 bases and J by 2 bases, leaving 17 bases between them. The CDR3 sequence: CASRSGGARGNQPQHF. The CDR3 coding sequence is TGTGCCAGCAGATCGGGGGGGGCGCGAGGCAATCAGCCCCAGCATTTT.

The rearrangement uses TRBV5-1 and TRBJ1-2, with D perhaps matching TRBD1 (6 bases). V was cut by 5 bases and J by 3 bases, with 14 bases left in between. CDR1 is SGHRS and CDR2 is YFSETQ in the germline V gene. This CDR3 is 14 amino acids long. The CDR3, as DNA: TGCGCCAGCAGGCGGGGGGCGCAGGACTATGGCTACACCTTC. It yields the protein CASRRGAQDYGYTF.

This clone appeared a single time. V gene TRBV7-9 combines with J gene TRBJ1-3; perhaps TRBD1 as D (5 bases). CDR3 size: 17 residues. Trimming removed 8 bases at V and 2 bases at J, with 22 bases between. CDR1 is SEHNR and CDR2 is FQNEAQ in the germline V gene (reference sequence). The CDR3 nucleotides read TGTGCCAGCCGACCCCCGTCGGAGGGGCAAGCTGGAAACACCATATATTTT. It encodes CASRPPSEGQAGNTIYF.